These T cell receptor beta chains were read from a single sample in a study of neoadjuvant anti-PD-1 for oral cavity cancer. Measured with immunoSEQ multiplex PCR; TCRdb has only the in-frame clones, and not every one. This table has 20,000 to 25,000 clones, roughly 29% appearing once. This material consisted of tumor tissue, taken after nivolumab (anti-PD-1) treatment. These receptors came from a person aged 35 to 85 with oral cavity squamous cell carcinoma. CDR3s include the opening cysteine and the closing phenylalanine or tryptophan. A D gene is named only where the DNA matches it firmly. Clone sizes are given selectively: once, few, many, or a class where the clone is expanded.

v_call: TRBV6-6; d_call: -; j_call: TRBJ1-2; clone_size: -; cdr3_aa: CASSYGFRRGHGYTF; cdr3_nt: TGTGCCAGCAGTTACGGTTTTCGGAGGGGCCATGGCTACACCTTC
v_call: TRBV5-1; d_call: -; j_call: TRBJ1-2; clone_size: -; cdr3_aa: CASSRHLSTGYGYTF; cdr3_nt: TGCGCCAGCAGCCGCCACCTATCAACAGGGTATGGCTACACCTTC
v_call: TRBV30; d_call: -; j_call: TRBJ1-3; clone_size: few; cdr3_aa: CATGTVSGNTIYF; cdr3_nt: TGTGCCACTGGAACGGTCTCTGGAAACACCATATATTTT
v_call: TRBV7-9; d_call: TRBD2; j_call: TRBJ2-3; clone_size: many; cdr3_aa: CASSHETSFDTQYF; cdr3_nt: TGTGCCAGCAGCCACGAGACTAGCTTTGATACGCAGTATTTT
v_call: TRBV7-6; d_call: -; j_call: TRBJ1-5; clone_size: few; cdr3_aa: CASSLGGDRRVQPQHF; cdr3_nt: TGTGCCAGCAGCTTAGGCGGAGACCGAAGGGTGCAGCCCCAGCATTTT
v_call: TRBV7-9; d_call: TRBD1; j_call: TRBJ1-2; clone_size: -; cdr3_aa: CASSTGQGGRGYTF; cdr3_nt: TGTGCCAGCAGCACCGGACAGGGAGGCCGGGGCTACACCTTC
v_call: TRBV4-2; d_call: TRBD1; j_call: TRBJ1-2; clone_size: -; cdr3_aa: CASSHGQGENYGYTF; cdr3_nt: TGTGCCAGCAGCCATGGACAGGGAGAGAACTATGGCTACACCTTC
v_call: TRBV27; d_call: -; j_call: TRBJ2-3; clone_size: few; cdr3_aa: CATREDFYTDTQYF; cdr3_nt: TGTGCCACCCGCGAGGACTTCTACACAGATACGCAGTATTTT
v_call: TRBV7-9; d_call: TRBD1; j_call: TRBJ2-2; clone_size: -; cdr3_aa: CASSSVFVGQLNTGELFF; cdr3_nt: TGTGCCAGCAGCTCCGTTTTCGTGGGACAGCTCAACACCGGGGAGCTGTTTTTT
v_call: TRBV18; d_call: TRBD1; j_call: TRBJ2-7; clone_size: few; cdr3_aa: CASSPPMGQGYSYEQYF; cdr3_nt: TGTGCCAGCTCACCACCGATGGGACAGGGCTACTCCTACGAGCAGTACTTC
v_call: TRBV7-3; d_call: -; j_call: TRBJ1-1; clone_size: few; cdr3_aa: CASSESTGLGTEAFF; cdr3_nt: TGTGCCAGCAGCGAGTCGACAGGTTTAGGAACTGAAGCTTTCTTT
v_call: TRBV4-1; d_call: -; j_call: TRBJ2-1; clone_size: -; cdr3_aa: CASSYRARSYNEQFF; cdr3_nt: TGCGCCAGCAGCTACCGGGCCCGCTCCTACAATGAGCAGTTCTTC
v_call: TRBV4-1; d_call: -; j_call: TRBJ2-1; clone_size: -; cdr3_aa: CASSPEGGSSYNEQFF; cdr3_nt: TGCGCCAGCAGCCCCGAGGGGGGGAGCTCCTACAATGAGCAGTTCTTC
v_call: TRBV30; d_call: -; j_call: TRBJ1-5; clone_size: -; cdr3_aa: CAWSRGSAPPQHF; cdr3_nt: TGTGCCTGGAGTCGGGGGTCTGCTCCGCCCCAGCATTTT
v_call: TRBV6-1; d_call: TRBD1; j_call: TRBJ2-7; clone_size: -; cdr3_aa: CASSQPGQGSNEQYF; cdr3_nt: TGTGCCAGCAGTCAACCGGGACAGGGGTCAAACGAGCAGTACTTC
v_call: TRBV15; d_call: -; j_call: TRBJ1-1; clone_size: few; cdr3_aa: CATSRRTGGSTEAFF; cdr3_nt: TGTGCCACCAGCAGACGGACCGGCGGGAGCACTGAAGCTTTCTTT
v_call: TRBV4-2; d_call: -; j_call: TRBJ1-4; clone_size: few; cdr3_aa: CASSRDRTGELFF; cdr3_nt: TGTGCCAGCAGCAGGGACCGGACCGGTGAACTGTTTTTT
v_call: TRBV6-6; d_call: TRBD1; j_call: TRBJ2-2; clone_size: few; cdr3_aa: CASSQGQGKSELFF; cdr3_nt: TGTGCCAGCAGCCAAGGACAGGGGAAGTCGGAGCTGTTTTTT
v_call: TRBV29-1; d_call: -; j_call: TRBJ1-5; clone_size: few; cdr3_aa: CSVATDSNQPQHF; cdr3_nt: TGCAGCGTTGCGACAGATAGCAATCAGCCCCAGCATTTT
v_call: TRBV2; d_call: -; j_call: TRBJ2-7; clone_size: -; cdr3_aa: CASREGSVPSYEQYF; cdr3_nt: TGTGCCAGCAGGGAGGGGTCTGTCCCCTCCTACGAGCAGTACTTC
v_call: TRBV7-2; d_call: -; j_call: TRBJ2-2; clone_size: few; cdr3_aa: CASSQKYAGPNTGELFF; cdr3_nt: TGTGCCAGCAGCCAGAAGTATGCAGGACCGAACACCGGGGAGCTGTTTTTT
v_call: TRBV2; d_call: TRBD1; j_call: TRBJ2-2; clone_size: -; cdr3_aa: CASSLDGTGVAGELFF; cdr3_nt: TGTGCCAGCAGCCTAGACGGGACAGGGGTGGCCGGGGAGCTGTTTTTT
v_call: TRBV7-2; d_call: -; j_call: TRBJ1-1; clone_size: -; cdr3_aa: CASSWYSSNTEAFF; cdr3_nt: TGTGCCAGCAGCTGGTACTCGTCGAACACTGAAGCTTTCTTT
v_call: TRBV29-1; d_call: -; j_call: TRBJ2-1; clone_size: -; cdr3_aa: CSVPPKEGSYNEQFF; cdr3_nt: TGCAGCGTACCCCCAAAGGAAGGATCCTACAATGAGCAGTTCTTC
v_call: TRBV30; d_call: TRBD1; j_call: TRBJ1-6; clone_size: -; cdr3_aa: CARRGQGDSPLHF; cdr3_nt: TGTGCTCGGCGAGGACAGGGTGACTCACCCCTCCACTTT
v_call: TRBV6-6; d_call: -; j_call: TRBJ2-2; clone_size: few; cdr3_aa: CASSYSGNTGELFF; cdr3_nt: TGTGCCAGCAGCTACTCCGGGAACACCGGGGAGCTGTTTTTT
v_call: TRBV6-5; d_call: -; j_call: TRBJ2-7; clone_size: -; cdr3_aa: CASSYGGIYEQYF; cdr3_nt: TGTGCCAGCAGTTACGGTGGAATATACGAGCAGTACTTC
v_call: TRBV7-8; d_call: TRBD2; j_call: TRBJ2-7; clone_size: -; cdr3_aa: CASSGTRLSYEQYF; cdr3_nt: TGTGCCAGCAGCGGGACTAGACTCTCCTACGAGCAGTACTTC
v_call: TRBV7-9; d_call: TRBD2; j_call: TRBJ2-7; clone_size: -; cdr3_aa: CASSPSGSHEQYF; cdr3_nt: TGTGCCAGCAGCCCAAGCGGGAGTCACGAGCAGTACTTC
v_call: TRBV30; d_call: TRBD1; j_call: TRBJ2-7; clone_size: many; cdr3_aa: CAWSWTGEYEQYF; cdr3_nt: TGTGCCTGGAGCTGGACAGGGGAATACGAGCAGTACTTC
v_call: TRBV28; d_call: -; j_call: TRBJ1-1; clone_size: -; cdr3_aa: CASTVQGLEAFF; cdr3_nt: TGTGCCAGCACGGTTCAGGGACTTGAAGCTTTCTTT
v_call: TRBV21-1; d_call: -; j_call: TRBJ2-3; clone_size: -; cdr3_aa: CASSKVKGAVDTQYF; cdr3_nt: TGTGCCAGCAGCAAAGTGAAGGGGGCGGTGGATACGCAGTATTTT
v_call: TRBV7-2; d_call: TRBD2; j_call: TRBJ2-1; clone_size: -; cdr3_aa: CASSLQLAGGEQFF; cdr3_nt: TGTGCCAGCAGCTTACAACTAGCGGGCGGTGAGCAGTTCTTC
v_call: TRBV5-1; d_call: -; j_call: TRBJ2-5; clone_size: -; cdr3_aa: CASSLAPTGTRETQYF; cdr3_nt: TGCGCCAGCAGCTTGGCTCCCACCGGGACACGGGAGACCCAGTACTTC
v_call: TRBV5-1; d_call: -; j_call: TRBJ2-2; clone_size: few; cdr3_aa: CASSGWNAGNTGELFF; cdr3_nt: TGCGCCAGCAGCGGCTGGAACGCCGGAAACACCGGGGAGCTGTTTTTT
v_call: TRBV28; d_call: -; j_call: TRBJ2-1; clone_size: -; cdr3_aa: CASSFPDIVSQQGQFF; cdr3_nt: TGTGCCAGCAGTTTCCCCGACATAGTCTCTCAACAGGGGCAGTTCTTC
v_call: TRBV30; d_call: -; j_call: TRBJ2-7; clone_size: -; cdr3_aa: CAWSLRYEQYF; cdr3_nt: TGTGCCTGGAGCCTACGCTACGAGCAGTACTTC
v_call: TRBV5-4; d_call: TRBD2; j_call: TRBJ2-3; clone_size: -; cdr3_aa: CASSPGGLARTDTQYF; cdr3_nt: TGTGCCAGCAGCCCCGGGGGACTAGCGCGCACAGATACGCAGTATTTT
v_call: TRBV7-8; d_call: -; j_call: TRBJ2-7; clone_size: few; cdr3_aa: CASSSHRRGNEQYF; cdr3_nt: TGTGCCAGCTCCTCACATAGGAGGGGAAACGAGCAGTACTTC
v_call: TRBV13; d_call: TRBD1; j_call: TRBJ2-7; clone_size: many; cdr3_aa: CASSCDRDTYEQYF; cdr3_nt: TGTGCCAGCAGCTGCGACAGGGACACCTACGAGCAGTACTTC
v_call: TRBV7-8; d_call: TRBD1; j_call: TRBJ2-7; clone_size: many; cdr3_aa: CASSSLGTGAYEQYF; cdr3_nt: TGTGCCAGCAGCTCCCTAGGGACAGGGGCGTACGAGCAGTACTTC
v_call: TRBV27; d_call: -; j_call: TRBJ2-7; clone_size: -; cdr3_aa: CASSQGTLGLYEQYF; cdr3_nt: TGTGCCAGCAGTCAAGGGACTTTGGGGCTCTACGAGCAGTACTTC
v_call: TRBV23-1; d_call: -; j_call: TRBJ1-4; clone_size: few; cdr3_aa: CASSQSRGTATTNEKLFF; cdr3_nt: TGCGCCAGCAGTCAATCACGCGGGACGGCCACAACTAATGAAAAACTGTTTTTT
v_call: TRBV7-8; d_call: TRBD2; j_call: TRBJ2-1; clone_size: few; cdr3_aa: CASSLEVTSGGAGSYNEQFF; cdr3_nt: TGTGCCAGCAGCTTAGAAGTGACTAGCGGGGGAGCGGGCTCCTACAATGAGCAGTTCTTC
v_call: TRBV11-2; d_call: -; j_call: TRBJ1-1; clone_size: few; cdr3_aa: CASSLPPYLYAEAFF; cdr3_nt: TGTGCCAGCAGCTTGCCTCCATACCTATACGCTGAAGCTTTCTTT